Reported below is one TCR beta chain. The antigen it binds to is not known. No qualities accompany the bases; no much larger clone lies one base away. The trial excluded patients who had a history of autoimmune disease or who were on systemic immunosuppression. Peripheral blood for TCR sequencing was collected from all dose cohorts at baseline, on cycle 4 day 1, and on cycle 7 day 1. The samples were taken from a phase I, first-in-human, multicenter, open-label dose-escalation trial of ivuxolimab. Adults with locally advanced or metastatic head and neck squamous cell, hepatocellular, melanoma or renal cell carcinoma were enrolled in the trial. CD4+ and CD8+ T cells were sorted separately from peripheral blood before TCR sequencing. The sample comes from a study of OX40 agonist ivuxolimab in advanced cancers. Regarding the study in general: Ivuxolimab was an agonistic, fully human IgG2 monoclonal antibody directed against OX40 (CD134), a costimulatory receptor. Intravenous ivuxolimab was administered to patients every 2 weeks at six dose levels: 0.01, 0.1, 0.3, 1.5, 3 and 10 mg/kg. Of the approximately 50 dose-escalation patients, hepatocellular carcinoma was present in about 20, melanoma in some 15, renal cell carcinoma in 9 and head and neck cancer in 9. A male proportion of about 79% and a mean age of approximately 61 years, ranging from 23 to 79, were recorded for the dose-escalation cohort. Prior anti-PD-1, anti-PD-L1 or anti-CTLA-4 therapy was permitted, and 35% to 40% of dose-escalation patients had received checkpoint inhibitors. Three dose-escalation patients achieved partial responses, one with hepatocellular carcinoma and two with cutaneous melanoma. Peripheral TCRbeta sequencing was intended to test whether TCR sequence diversity was altered and clonal T-cell expansion was caused by ivuxolimab. The paper reports the monotherapy dose-escalation portion (N of about 50 patients) of the phase I ivuxolimab trial. What the authors observed across the whole study: After ivuxolimab, more expanded clones were found on average in CD8+ T cells than in CD4+ T cells. In the 0.1-3.0 mg/kg groups, partial responders had among the lowest normalized peripheral clonal expansion, particularly in CD8+ T cells. The antigen specificity of the peripheral T cells that underwent clonal expansion was not determined. Low levels of normalized T-cell clonal expansion were also shown by some nonresponding patients. Clonal expansion of both CD4+ and CD8+ blood T cells was observed from baseline to week 6 at doses 0.1 to 3.0 mg/kg.

Genomic DNA was isolated from the sorted cells so that the TCRbeta CDR3 region could be sequenced. TCRbeta CDR3 regions were sequenced using the immunoSEQ Assay. Entries here come from immuneACCESS through TCRdb and include only in-frame sequences with V and J called. Some clones fail to appear in such tables; in the studies checked, an unresolved V gene covers under half of the shortfall, and the cause of the remainder is unknown. For this sample the table gives 72,000 or so clones, of which almost 90% were detected only once. Clones ranked in the top ten supply approximately 0.86% of the sample. This specimen was CD4+ or CD8+ T cells sorted from blood, taken in a trial of the OX40 agonist ivuxolimab. The clonotype was recovered from an adult with an advanced solid tumor such as melanoma, head and neck, liver or kidney cancer.

CDR3 protein: CAWSVPGTMNTEAFF. The DNA reads as follows: TGTGCCTGGAGTGTACCGGGAACAATGAACACTGAAGCTTTCTTT. Rearrangement joined TRBV30 to TRBJ1-1; confidence is insufficient to name the D gene. Looking up the germline V gene (reference sequence) yields CDR1 GTSNPN and CDR2 SVGIG. The CDR3, cysteine through phenylalanine, is 15 amino acids long. The kept DNA is CDR3 alone, 45 bases in frame from the first base. V is pared back by 0 bases and J by 0 bases, with 11 bases lying between the germline termini. When the CDR3 is completed using the reference TRBV30 and TRBJ1-1 genes on either side, the full variable domain is SQTIHQWPATLVQPVGSPLSLECTVEGTSNPNLYWYRQAAGRGLQLLFYSVGIGQISSEVPQNLSASRPQDRQFILSSKKLLLSDSGFYLCAWSVPGTMNTEAFFGQGTRLTVV.